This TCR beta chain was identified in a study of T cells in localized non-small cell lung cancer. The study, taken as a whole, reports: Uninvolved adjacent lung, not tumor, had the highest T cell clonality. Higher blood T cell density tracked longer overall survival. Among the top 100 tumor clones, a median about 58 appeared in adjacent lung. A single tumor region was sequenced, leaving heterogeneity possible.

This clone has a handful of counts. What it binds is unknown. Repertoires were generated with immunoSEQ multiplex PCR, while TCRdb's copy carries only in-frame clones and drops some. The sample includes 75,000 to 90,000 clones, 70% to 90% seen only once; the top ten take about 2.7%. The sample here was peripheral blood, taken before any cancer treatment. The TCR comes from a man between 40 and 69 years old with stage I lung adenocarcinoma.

The CDR3 DNA reads TGTGCCAGCAGTTCCGGCAGGGGGCGGGGCACTGAAGCTTTCTTT. The encoded protein is CASSSGRGRGTEAFF. J is TRBJ1-1 and V is TRBV27; 8 nucleotides align to TRBD1. This CDR3 is built from 15 residues. Germline-derived CDR1 and CDR2 are MNHEY and SMNVEV (reference sequence). The V segment lost 4 bases and the J segment 4 bases; nucleotides outside the gene matches: 8.